A single sample gave rise to the 29 T cell receptor beta chains below, sequenced in a study of T cell changes during pregnancy in multiple sclerosis. Only in-frame clones appear in the TCRdb table, and some are missing; sequencing was by immunoSEQ multiplex PCR. The sample lists some 60,000 clones, 75% to 95% occurring once. Source: peripheral blood, taken after pregnancy. All receptors derive from a female donor in good health, enrolled as a control in a pregnancy study.

V gene TRBV5-4 combines with J gene TRBJ2-3; 10 bases map to TRBD2. V gave up 4 bases and J gave up 4 bases; unmatched junction bases: 3. The CDR3 length is 14 residues. The V gene's germline CDR1 is SGHNT and CDR2 YYREEE (reference sequence). Here the CDR3 reads CASSDSGRPDTQYF. The CDR3 region has the DNA TGTGCCAGCAGCGATAGCGGGAGGCCAGATACGCAGTATTTT. Drawing the rest from reference TRBV5-4 and TRBJ2-3, the complete variable domain is ETGVTQSPTHLIKTRGQQVTLRCSSQSGHNTVSWYQQALGQGPQFIFQYYREEENGRGNFPPRFSGLQFPNYSSELNVNALELDDSALYLCASSDSGRPDTQYFGPGTRLTVL.

V usage is TRBV2 and J usage is TRBJ2-1, with 10 bases lining up with TRBD2. CDR3 size: 14 residues. V was pared by 7 bases and J by 10 bases, with 10 bases of the junction left unmatched. In germline, CDR1 is SNHLY, CDR2 FYNNEI. CDR3 sequence reads: CASNQREGQGEQFF. For the CDR3, the DNA is TGTGCCAGCAACCAGCGGGAGGGCCAGGGAGAGCAGTTCTTC.

This chain uses TRBV6-1 with TRBJ2-2, with D unclear. Trimming took off 4 bases at V and 3 bases at J, with 9 bases between the two ends. The CDR3 sequence is 14 residues long. Per the germline V gene, CDR1 is MNHNS and CDR2 is SASEGT. CDR3 sequence reads: CASSGAPYTGELFF. The CDR3 coding sequence is TGTGCCAGCAGTGGAGCCCCATACACCGGGGAGCTGTTTTTT.

The CDR3 sequence is CASSQVRGTNTEAFF. For the CDR3, the DNA is TGCGCCAGCAGCCAAGTGCGGGGGACGAACACTGAAGCTTTCTTT. The rearrangement uses TRBV4-3 and TRBJ1-1; tentative D call: TRBD1 (5 bases). The V gene lost 1 base and the J gene lost 1 base, with 10 bases spanning the gap. CDR3 length equals 15 residues. CDR1 and CDR2 from the germline V gene are LGHNA and YSLEER.

The chain is built from TRBV18 and TRBJ1-5; 9 nucleotides line up with TRBD1. V was pared by 6 bases and J by 8 bases, with 5 bases of the junction left unmatched. Germline V CDR1 and CDR2: KGHSH, LQKENI. The CDR3 length is 13 residues. CDR3 DNA sequence: TGTGCCAGCTCCCTTACAGGGGGCGAGCCCCAGCATTTT. The encoded protein is CASSLTGGEPQHF.

The V gene is TRBV7-2, the J gene TRBJ2-7; 13 bases fit TRBD2. Looked up from germline, CDR1 is SGHTA and CDR2 is FQGNSA. Losses at the gene ends were 3 bases for V and 0 bases for J; bases not matched to a gene: 5. This CDR3 has 17 residues. The CDR3 coding sequence is TGTGCCAGCAGCTTTGGACTAGCGGGAGAGTCCTCCTACGAGCAGTACTTC. Translating it yields CASSFGLAGESSYEQYF.

This sequence joins TRBV9 and TRBJ1-2; D possibly corresponds to TRBD1 (5 bases). CDR3 length equals 15 residues. Germline CDR1 is SGDLS and CDR2 is YYNGEE. V lost 3 bases and J 8 bases, leaving 20 bases between the germline ends. The CDR3 bases are TGTGCCAGCAGCGAGGGGTCGGGAGAGGATTTGGGCTACACCTTC. Translation gives CASSEGSGEDLGYTF.

The chain links TRBV5-1 to TRBJ2-7; 9 bases are a match to TRBD1. The CDR3 length is 16 residues. Trimming cost V 4 bases and J 3 bases; bases outside gene matches: 11. Germline V gives CDR1 SGHRS, CDR2 YFSETQ. The CDR3: CASSPHPGQGYYEQYF. The CDR3 DNA follows: TGCGCCAGCAGCCCCCACCCGGGACAGGGATACTACGAGCAGTACTTC.

This sequence joins TRBV6-5 and TRBJ1-6; 8 nucleotides agree with TRBD1. The V gene end was trimmed by 4 bases and the J gene end by 7 bases; junction bases not matched to a gene: 6. This CDR3 is built from 15 residues. Germline-derived CDR1 and CDR2 are MNHEY and SVGAGI. The CDR3 reads CASSFKDRVNSPLHF. The CDR3 bases are TGTGCCAGCAGTTTCAAGGACAGGGTCAATTCACCCCTCCACTTT.

The rearrangement links TRBV7-8 to TRBJ1-4; the D is unclear. V dropped 2 bases and J dropped 8 bases, with 6 bases sitting between them. The germline CDR1 and CDR2 sequences are SGHVS and FQNEAQ. This CDR3 comprises 12 residues. CDR3 residues: CASSLNREKLFF. The CDR3 DNA is TGTGCCAGCAGCTTAAATAGAGAAAAACTGTTTTTT.

CDR3 in DNA: TGTGCCAGTAGTATAGACACAGGGCATTCTGGAAACACCATATATTTT. Its translation: CASSIDTGHSGNTIYF. J is TRBJ1-3 and V is TRBV19, with a weak D call TRBD1 (6 bases). Trimming pared 0 bases from V and 1 base from J, leaving 10 bases between. Germline CDR1 is LNHDA and CDR2 is SQIVND (reference sequence). This CDR3 comprises 16 residues.

This chain connects TRBV18 to TRBJ2-3, with a possible D match to TRBD2 (5 bases). This CDR3 contains 18 residues. V was clipped by 6 bases and J by 0 bases, with 22 bases between them. CDR1 is KGHSH and CDR2 is LQKENI in the germline V gene. CDR3 sequence reads: CASSPGSQDYPSTDTQYF. The CDR3 DNA reads TGTGCCAGCTCTCCCGGGTCTCAAGACTACCCTAGCACAGATACGCAGTATTTT. The full variable domain, its missing parts supplied by reference TRBV18 and TRBJ2-3, is NAGVMQNPRHLVRRRGQEARLRCSPMKGHSHVYWYRQLPEEGLKFMVYLQKENIIDESGMPKERFSAEFPKEGPSILRIQQVVRGDSAAYFCASSPGSQDYPSTDTQYFGPGTRLTVL.

The rearrangement links TRBV4-3 to TRBJ2-7; 9 bases agree with TRBD1. Germline V gene data show CDR1 as LGHNA and CDR2 as YSLEER. After removal of 4 bases from V and 3 bases from J, the junction contained 7 bases not matched to a gene. This CDR3 comprises 15 residues. Here the CDR3 reads CASSLQPGQGYEQYF. For the CDR3, the DNA is TGCGCCAGCAGCCTGCAACCGGGACAGGGCTACGAGCAGTACTTC.

This chain uses TRBV28 with TRBJ2-7; 10 nucleotides match TRBD2. Unmatched junction bases numbered 8, after V lost 6 bases and J lost 3 bases. Germline V CDR1 and CDR2: MDHEN, SYDVKM. This CDR3 has 15 amino acids. The CDR3 region has the DNA TGTGCCAGCAGGACTCCGGGACTAGCGAGCTACGAGCAGTACTTC. It encodes CASRTPGLASYEQYF. The full variable domain, its missing parts supplied by reference TRBV28 and TRBJ2-7, is DVKVTQSSRYLVKRTGEKVFLECVQDMDHENMFWYRQDPGLGLRLIYFSYDVKMKEKGDIPEGYSVSREKKERFSLILESASTNQTSMYLCASRTPGLASYEQYFGPGTRLTVT.

The CDR3 bases are TGCAGCGTGCCCAGGGCAGGGGGAAATTCCTACGAGCAGTACTTC. It specifies CSVPRAGGNSYEQYF. V gene TRBV29-1 combines with J gene TRBJ2-5; 7 positions match TRBD1. The J call may be in error: the DNA end matches TRBJ2-7 better. Germline V CDR1 and CDR2: SQVTM, ANQGSEA. The CDR3 covers 15 residues.

The CDR3 loop reads CASSLDRPGTQYF. CDR3 nucleotides: TGTGCCAGCAGCTTAGATCGCCCGGGAACGCAGTATTTT. The V call is TRBV11-3, the J call TRBJ2-3; D might be TRBD2 (5 bases). Trimming took off 0 bases at V and 9 bases at J, with 10 bases between the two ends. This CDR3 is built from 13 residues. Germline V CDR1 and CDR2: SGHNT, YENEEA.

V usage is TRBV4-3 and J usage is TRBJ1-2; TRBD1 agrees at 7 bases. The CDR3 runs 15 residues. Germline CDR1 reads LGHNA; CDR2 reads YSLEER. The J segment lost 4 bases and the V segment lost 0 bases, leaving 5 bases of the junction unmatched. The CDR3, as DNA: TGCGCCAGCAGCCAAGATCGGGGACAGTTCTATGGCTACACCTTC. It yields the protein CASSQDRGQFYGYTF.

This chain uses TRBV27 with TRBJ1-5, with D unclear. Trimming removed 3 bases at V and 0 bases at J, with 12 bases between. CDR3 length: 16 residues. CDR1 is MNHEY, CDR2 SMNVEV, per germline (reference sequence). As DNA, the CDR3 is TGTGCCAGCAGTTTTGAGGGTCGCTATAGCAATCAGCCCCAGCATTTT. It translates to CASSFEGRYSNQPQHF.

This chain joins TRBV29-1 and TRBJ2-5, with 7 nucleotides matching TRBD1. Germline CDR1 and CDR2: SQVTM and ANQGSEA. The CDR3 sequence is 14 residues long. The junction had 9 bases not matched to a gene; V was cut back by 5 bases and J by 3 bases. CDR3 in DNA: TGCAGCGTTAAAGGGGGCAGGGTAGAAGAGACCCAGTACTTC. Translation: CSVKGGRVEETQYF.

The chain combines TRBV5-1 with TRBJ2-1; D is unresolved. The V and J ends lost 4 bases and 0 bases respectively, with 8 bases between them. Germline V CDR1 and CDR2: SGHRS, YFSETQ. The CDR3 loop spans 14 amino acids. The CDR3 spells CASSADSSYNEQFF. For the CDR3, the DNA is TGCGCCAGCAGCGCCGATAGCTCCTACAATGAGCAGTTCTTC.

V and J are TRBV15 and TRBJ2-3, with TRBD1 as a possible D gene (5 bases). The V gene lost 5 bases and the J gene lost 4 bases, with 22 bases spanning the gap. In germline, CDR1 is LNHNV, CDR2 YYDKDF (reference sequence). This CDR3 has 17 amino acids. CDR3 loop: CATSLMGRLETPDTQYF. For the CDR3, the DNA is TGTGCCACCAGCCTGATGGGGCGGTTGGAGACCCCAGATACGCAGTATTTT.

The chain links TRBV4-3 to TRBJ1-1, with D unresolved. Germline-derived CDR1 and CDR2 are LGHNA and YSLEER. This CDR3 is 14 amino acids long. The V and J ends lost 0 bases and 5 bases respectively, with 10 bases between them. The CDR3 nucleotides read TGCGCCAGCAGCCAAGATCGAGGTAGGACTGAAGCTTTCTTT. It specifies CASSQDRGRTEAFF.

This chain joins TRBV5-1 and TRBJ2-5, with D perhaps matching TRBD1 (5 bases). There are 14 residues in the CDR3. The V gene's germline CDR1 is SGHRS and CDR2 YFSETQ. The V gene lost 4 bases and the J gene lost 1 base, with 11 bases spanning the gap. This CDR3 reads CASSPSDTQETQYF. In DNA, the CDR3 is TGCGCCAGCAGCCCTTCGGACACCCAAGAGACCCAGTACTTC.

This clone appeared a single time. The genes are TRBV4-1 and TRBJ1-1; a possible D gene is TRBD1 (5 bases). Germline V lookup: CDR1 MGHRA, CDR2 YSYEKL. The ends were cut back, 0 bases at V and 4 bases at J, with 12 bases in the middle. This CDR3 has 15 amino acids. DNA for the CDR3: TGCGCCAGCAGCCAAGATCAGGGAGGGATCACTGAAGCTTTCTTT. It yields the protein CASSQDQGGITEAFF.

This clone was seen a few times. The CDR3 sequence: CASRGASLPRNTEAFF. CDR3 bases: TGTGCCAGCAGGGGGGCCTCGCTCCCCAGAAACACTGAAGCTTTCTTT. The chain carries TRBV7-9 and TRBJ1-1, with D perhaps matching TRBD1 (6 bases). The CDR3 consists of 16 residues. Trimming shortened V by 6 bases and J by 2 bases, and 19 bases separated the two germline ends. Germline CDR1 and CDR2: SEHNR and FQNEAQ (reference sequence).

This sequence joins TRBV6-4 and TRBJ1-5; D gene uncertain. V gave up 5 bases and J gave up 2 bases, with 7 bases separating them. This CDR3 is 13 amino acids long. CDR1 and CDR2 (germline): MRHNA, SNTAGT. DNA of the CDR3: TGTGCCAGCAGTCCGGAGCGCAATCAGCCCCAGCATTTT. Amino acids: CASSPERNQPQHF.

J is TRBJ1-2 and V is TRBV6-5; D gene ambiguous. The CDR3 runs 13 residues. Trimming pared 0 bases from V and 7 bases from J, leaving 9 bases between. The germline V gene encodes CDR1 MNHEY and CDR2 SVGAGI. CDR3 nucleotide sequence: TGTGCCAGCAGTTACTCGATAGAGAGTGGCTACACCTTC. It specifies CASSYSIESGYTF.

The chain carries TRBV25-1 and TRBJ1-1, with D uncertain. This CDR3 has 16 amino acids. The V end lost 3 bases, the J end lost 1 base, and 15 bases lay between the germline ends. The V gene's germline CDR1 is MGHDK and CDR2 SYGVNS. The CDR3 bases are TGTGCCAGCAGTGACCATTCAGCGGCTTGGAACACTGAAGCTTTCTTT. The encoded protein is CASSDHSAAWNTEAFF. Variable domain in full (rest from reference TRBV25-1 and TRBJ1-1): EADIYQTPRYLVIGTGKKITLECSQTMGHDKMYWYQQDPGMELHLIHYSYGVNSTEKGDLSSESTVSRIRTEHFPLTLESARPSHTSQYLCASSDHSAAWNTEAFFGQGTRLTVV.

This sequence joins TRBV7-2 and TRBJ2-7; 8 nucleotides align to TRBD2. V lost 5 bases, J lost 3 bases, and 9 bases stayed unmatched. This CDR3 comprises 15 residues. CDR1 SGHTA and CDR2 FQGNSA come from the germline V gene. CDR3 amino acids: CASSPSASGRYEQYF. The CDR3 coding sequence is TGTGCCAGCAGCCCCAGCGCTAGCGGGCGCTACGAGCAGTACTTC.